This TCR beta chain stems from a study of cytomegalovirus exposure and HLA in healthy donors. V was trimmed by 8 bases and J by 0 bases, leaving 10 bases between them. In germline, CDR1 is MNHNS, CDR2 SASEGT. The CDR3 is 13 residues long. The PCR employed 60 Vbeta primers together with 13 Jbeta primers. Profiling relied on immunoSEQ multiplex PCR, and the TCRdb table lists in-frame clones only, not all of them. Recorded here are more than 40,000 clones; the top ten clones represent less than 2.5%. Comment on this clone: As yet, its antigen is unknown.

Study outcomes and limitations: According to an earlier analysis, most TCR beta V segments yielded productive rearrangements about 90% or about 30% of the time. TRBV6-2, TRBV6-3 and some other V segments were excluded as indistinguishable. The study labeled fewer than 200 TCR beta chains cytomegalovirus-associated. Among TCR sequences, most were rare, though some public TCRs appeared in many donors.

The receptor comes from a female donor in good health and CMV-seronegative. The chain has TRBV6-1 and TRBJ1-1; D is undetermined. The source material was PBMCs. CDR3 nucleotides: TGTGCCAGCGCCGAGAGTTTGAACACTGAAGCTTTCTTT. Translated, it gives CASAESLNTEAFF.